The T cell receptor (beta chain) described here comes from a study of OX40 agonist ivuxolimab in advanced cancers. Germline V lookup: CDR1 ENHRY, CDR2 SYGVKD. V was clipped by 0 bases and J by 4 bases; unmatched bases: 3. The CDR3 is 14 amino acids. Assay: immunoSEQ multiplex PCR; the TCRdb copy retains only in-frame clones and omits some. Here the sample spans roughly 93,000 clones, around 90% being singletons. The receptor comes from an adult with an advanced solid tumor such as melanoma, head and neck, liver or kidney cancer. J is TRBJ2-7 and V is TRBV10-3; 7 nucleotides line up with TRBD1. This specimen was CD4+ or CD8+ T cells sorted from blood, taken in a trial of the OX40 agonist ivuxolimab. The CDR3, as DNA: TGTGCCATCAGTGAGTCCCCAGGGGGTTACGAGCAGTACTTC. Protein product: CAISESPGGYEQYF.